The clone carrying this T cell receptor beta chain was seen a few times. This entry comes from a study of blood T cell repertoires in COVID-19. Study-wide background: Acute and convalescent COVID-19 samples came from the United States, Italy and Spain. T cells, B-cell-depleted T cells, or PBMCs provided the cDNA or gDNA that served as material.

This table comes from immunoSEQ multiplex PCR, and its TCRdb copy is limited to in-frame clones, with some not included. The sample carries tens of thousands of clones, 85% to 90% recorded once. The CDR3 contains 14 residues. Trimming removed 8 bases from V and 2 bases from J; junction bases left unmatched: 6. From germline, CDR1 is LGHDT and CDR2 YNNKEL (reference sequence). The sequencing input was peripheral blood. The rearrangement links TRBV3-1 (or the pseudogene TRBV3-2) to TRBJ2-7, with 10 bases fitting TRBD2. This receptor was identified in a human donor in a cohort sampled during active COVID-19. CDR3 amino acids: CASSKAGGPYEQYF. DNA of the CDR3: TGTGCCAGCTCAAAAGCGGGAGGGCCCTACGAGCAGTACTTC.